This TCR beta chain originates from a study of CDR3 diversity in severe acne. TCRdb recomputed calls from the PCR reads with MiXCR, one row per CDR3 protein. Among approximately 80,000 distinct CDR3 sequences listed, around 53% were seen once. The CDR3 is 11 residues long. Trimming removed 4 bases at V and 5 bases at J, with 5 bases between. Germline CDR1 and CDR2: MNHEY and SVGAGI. The TCR comes from a male donor in good health, without acne. The specimen sequenced was blood. V usage is TRBV6-5 and J usage is TRBJ1-2, with D uncertain. This CDR3 reads CASSSSYGYTF. Here the CDR3 DNA reads TGTGCCAGCAGTTCTTCTTATGGCTACACCTTC.